The T cell receptor (beta chain) described here comes from a study of OX40 agonist ivuxolimab in advanced cancers. TCRdb's copy holds only in-frame clones and misses some; the assay was immunoSEQ multiplex PCR. The sample has 75,000 to 100,000 clones, about 84% seen once. The CDR3 is 17 amino acids. The V segment lost 1 base and the J segment 6 bases; nucleotides outside the gene matches: 11. Germline CDR1 and CDR2: SNHLY and FYNNEI. Specimen: CD4+ or CD8+ T cells sorted from blood, collected in a trial of the OX40 agonist ivuxolimab. The sequence was collected from an adult with an advanced solid tumor such as melanoma, head and neck, liver or kidney cancer. The chain employs TRBV2 and TRBJ2-3; 9 bases line up with TRBD2. The CDR3 reads CASSEVVAGEVDDTQYF. The DNA of the CDR3 is TGTGCCAGCAGTGAAGTAGTAGCGGGAGAGGTTGATGATACGCAGTATTTT. Drawing the rest from reference TRBV2 and TRBJ2-3, the complete variable domain is EPEVTQTPSHQVTQMGQEVILRCVPISNHLYFYWYRQILGQKVEFLVSFYNNEISEKSEIFDDQFSVERPDGSNFTLKIRSTKLEDSAMYFCASSEVVAGEVDDTQYFGPGTRLTVL.